The TCR beta chain under discussion was sequenced for a study of beta chain features in type 1 diabetes. V lost 3 bases and J lost 6, with 8 bases in between. Germline CDR1 and CDR2: DFQATT and SNEGSKA (reference sequence). The CDR3 spans 11 residues. Reverse transcribing all isolated RNA meant expressed TCRB transcripts were sequenced. Only in-frame clones appear in the TCRdb table, and some are missing; sequencing was by immunoSEQ multiplex PCR. The sample lists about half a million clones; 9.5% to 12% were seen once. The source material was naive CD4+ T cells from blood. The source of this sequence is a woman between 18 and 30 years old in good health. V is TRBV20-1 and J is TRBJ1-2; D call uncertain. The CDR3 spells CSASTPNGYTF. CDR3 DNA: TGCAGTGCTAGCACACCTAATGGCTACACCTTC.